In its sample, the clone carrying this T cell receptor beta chain was seen once. No antigen is known for it. This record comes from a study of blood T cells in healthy people across ages. Study results and caveats: Long-lived and aged donors differed, with more naive CD4+ cells and higher diversity in the long-lived. TCR beta diversity per million T cells fell roughly linearly with age. Naive T cell percentage by flow cytometry tracked strongly with beta diversity.

V was clipped by 5 bases and J by 7 bases, with 18 bases between them. The germline V gene encodes CDR1 SGHRS and CDR2 YFSETQ. The CDR3 extends over 14 amino acids. A second PCR of about 6 to 11 cycles used a sample-barcoded 5' primer and a J-beta primer mix. TCRdb reprocessed the 5' RACE reads via MiXCR and lists one record per CDR3 protein. This table holds 540,000 or so distinct CDR3 sequences, about 26% found once. This chain uses TRBV5-1 with TRBJ1-2, with a weak D call TRBD1 (5 bases). What was sequenced was blood. This sequence originates from a woman in her 70s in good health. The CDR3 bases are TGCGCCAGCAGTCAGGGACGGCGGAGCGGTGGCTACACCTTC. Its translation is CASSQGRRSGGYTF.